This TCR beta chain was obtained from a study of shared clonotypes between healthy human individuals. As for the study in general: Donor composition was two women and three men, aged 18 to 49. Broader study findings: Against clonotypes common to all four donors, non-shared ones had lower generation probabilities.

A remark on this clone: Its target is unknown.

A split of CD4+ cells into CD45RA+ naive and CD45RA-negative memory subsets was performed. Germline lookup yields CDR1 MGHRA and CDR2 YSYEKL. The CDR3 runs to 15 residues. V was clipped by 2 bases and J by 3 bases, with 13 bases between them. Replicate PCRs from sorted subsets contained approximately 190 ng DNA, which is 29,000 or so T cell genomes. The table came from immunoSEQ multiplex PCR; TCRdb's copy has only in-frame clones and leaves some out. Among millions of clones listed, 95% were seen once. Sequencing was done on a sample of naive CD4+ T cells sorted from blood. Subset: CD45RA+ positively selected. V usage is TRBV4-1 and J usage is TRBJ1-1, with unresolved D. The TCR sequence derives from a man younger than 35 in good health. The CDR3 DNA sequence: TGCGCCAGCAGCCAACAGTTGTTCGCGGACACTGAAGCTTTCTTT. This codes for CASSQQLFADTEAFF.